Listed here is a single TCR beta chain. Its antigen is still unknown. These data come from a study of CD8+ T cells in alopecia areata. General study findings and limits: As there was one nonresponder, how baseline CD8+ expansion relates to response remains uncertain. Tofacitinib significantly reduced both scalp clonality and expanded CD8+ clones among the top 100.

The CDR3 has 16 amino acids. The germline gives CDR1 MGHRA, CDR2 YSYEKL. The ends were cut back, 4 bases at V and 0 bases at J, with 12 bases in the middle. It was cDNA, reverse transcribed from extracted RNA, that served as the sequencing template. This table comes from immunoSEQ multiplex PCR, and its TCRdb copy is limited to in-frame clones, with some not included. In the table there are fewer than 150,000 clones, less than 70% of which are singletons. Treatment meaning: oral pan-JAK inhibitor, 5-10 mg twice daily. It was from alopecia areata patients that lesional scalp punch biopsies and peripheral blood were collected. PBMC-derived CD4+ and CD8+ T cells were sorted.

The chain has TRBV4-1 and TRBJ1-4; D remains ambiguous. This TCR came from a human donor with alopecia areata. This sample comprised CD4+ T cells sorted from blood, obtained at week 24, from a patient treated with tofacitinib. In DNA form, the CDR3 reads TGCGCCAGCAGCCGTCAAGGGAGGGCAACTAATGAAAAACTGTTTTTT. Its translation is CASSRQGRATNEKLFF.